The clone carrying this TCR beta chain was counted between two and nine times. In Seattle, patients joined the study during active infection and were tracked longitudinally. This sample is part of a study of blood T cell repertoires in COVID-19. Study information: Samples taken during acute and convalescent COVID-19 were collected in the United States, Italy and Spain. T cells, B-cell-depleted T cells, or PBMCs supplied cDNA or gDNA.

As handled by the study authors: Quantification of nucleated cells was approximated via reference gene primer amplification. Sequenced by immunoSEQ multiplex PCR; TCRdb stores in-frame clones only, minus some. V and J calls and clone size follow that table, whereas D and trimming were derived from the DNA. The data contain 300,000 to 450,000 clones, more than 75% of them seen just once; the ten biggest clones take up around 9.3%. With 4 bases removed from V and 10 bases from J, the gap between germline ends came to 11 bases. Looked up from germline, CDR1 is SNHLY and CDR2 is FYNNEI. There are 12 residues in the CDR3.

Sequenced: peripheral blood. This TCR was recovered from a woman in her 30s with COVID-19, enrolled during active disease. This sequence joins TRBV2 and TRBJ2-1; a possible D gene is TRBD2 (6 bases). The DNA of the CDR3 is TGTGCCAGCAGTGTAGAGCTAGCGGAGCAGTTCTTC. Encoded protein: CASSVELAEQFF.